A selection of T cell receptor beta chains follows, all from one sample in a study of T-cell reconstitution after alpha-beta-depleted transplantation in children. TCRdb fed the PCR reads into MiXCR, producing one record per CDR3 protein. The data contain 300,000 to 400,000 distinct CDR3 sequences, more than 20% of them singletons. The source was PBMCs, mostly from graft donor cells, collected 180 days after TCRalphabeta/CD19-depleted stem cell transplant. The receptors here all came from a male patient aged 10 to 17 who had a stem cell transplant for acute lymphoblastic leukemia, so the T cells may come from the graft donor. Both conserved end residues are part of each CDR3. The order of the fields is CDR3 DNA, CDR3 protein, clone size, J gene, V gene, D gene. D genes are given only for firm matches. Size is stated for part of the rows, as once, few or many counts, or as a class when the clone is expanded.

DNA: TGCAGCGTTGAGCACAGGGACGGTGAGCAGTTCTTC; CDR3: CSVEHRDGEQFF; size: few; J: TRBJ2-1; V: TRBV29-1; D: NA
DNA: TGTGCCAGCAGCCAAGGGTCCCCTACTGACTATGGCTACACCTTC; CDR3: CASSQGSPTDYGYTF; size: NA; J: TRBJ1-2; V: TRBV3-1; D: NA
DNA: TGTGCCAGCAGTTTCACAGGGGCCGGGGATCAGCCCCAGCATTTT; CDR3: CASSFTGAGDQPQHF; size: few; J: TRBJ1-5; V: TRBV12-3/TRBV12-4; D: TRBD1
DNA: TGTGCCAGCAGCTTGGGCTACAGACTAGCGGGAGCAGAGACCCAGTACTTC; CDR3: CASSLGYRLAGAETQYF; size: NA; J: TRBJ2-5; V: TRBV5-4; D: TRBD2
DNA: TGTGCCAGCAGCCGGACTAGCCCCTACACAGATACGCAGTATTTT; CDR3: CASSRTSPYTDTQYF; size: NA; J: TRBJ2-3; V: TRBV11-2; D: TRBD2
DNA: TGCAGCGTTGAAGATAGAGATTACGAGCAGTACTTC; CDR3: CSVEDRDYEQYF; size: few; J: TRBJ2-7; V: TRBV29-1; D: NA
DNA: TGTGCCAGCTCACCATTTACAGGAGGGTCAGACATTCAGTACTTC; CDR3: CASSPFTGGSDIQYF; size: NA; J: TRBJ2-4; V: TRBV18; D: NA
DNA: TGTGCCAGCAGCGTAGAAGGACAGGGGTCCTACAATGAGCAGTTCTTC; CDR3: CASSVEGQGSYNEQFF; size: NA; J: TRBJ2-1; V: TRBV9; D: TRBD1
DNA: TGTGCCAGCAGTTTTGGGACCCCAGCGGGAGGGCCTTTCAATGAGCAGTTCTTC; CDR3: CASSFGTPAGGPFNEQFF; size: NA; J: TRBJ2-1; V: TRBV12-3/TRBV12-4; D: TRBD2
DNA: TGTGCCAGCAGTATCGGCATTCGCAGCAATCAGCCCCAGCATTTT; CDR3: CASSIGIRSNQPQHF; size: few; J: TRBJ1-5; V: TRBV3-1; D: NA
DNA: TGTGCCAGCAGTCCTCTGACAGGGAATCAGCCCCAGCATTTT; CDR3: CASSPLTGNQPQHF; size: NA; J: TRBJ1-5; V: TRBV27; D: TRBD1
DNA: TGTGCCAGCAGCTTAGTAGCCGGGACAGGGATCTCTGGGGCCAACGTCCTGACTTTC; CDR3: CASSLVAGTGISGANVLTF; size: few; J: TRBJ2-6; V: TRBV11-1; D: TRBD1
DNA: TGTGCCAGCAGATCCAAAACGGACGGCGGAGGAACCCAGTACTTC; CDR3: CASRSKTDGGGTQYF; size: NA; J: TRBJ2-5; V: TRBV11-2; D: NA
DNA: TGTGCCAGCAGGTCTTTATCCGGGGAGCTGTTTTTT; CDR3: CASRSLSGELFF; size: few; J: TRBJ2-2; V: TRBV2; D: NA
DNA: TGTGCCAGCTCCGCCCGATGGACTCTGGCCAAAAACATTCAGTACTTC; CDR3: CASSARWTLAKNIQYF; size: NA; J: TRBJ2-4; V: TRBV6-2/TRBV6-3; D: NA
DNA: TGTGCCAGCAGTTTACCGGGACTAGCGGGGGAAAGGCAAGAAGAGACCCAGTACTTC; CDR3: CASSLPGLAGERQEETQYF; size: NA; J: TRBJ2-5; V: TRBV27; D: TRBD2
DNA: TGTGCCAGCAGCAAAGCAAGGCGGGACTCCTACGAGCAGTACTTC; CDR3: CASSKARRDSYEQYF; size: NA; J: TRBJ2-7; V: TRBV21-1; D: NA
DNA: TGTGCCAGCAGCTTAGGGACTAGCGTCAATGAGCAGTTCTTC; CDR3: CASSLGTSVNEQFF; size: NA; J: TRBJ2-1; V: TRBV11-2; D: TRBD2
DNA: TGCGCCAGCAGCCCGCAGGGAGGGGGCTACACCTTC; CDR3: CASSPQGGGYTF; size: many; J: TRBJ1-2; V: TRBV5-1; D: NA
DNA: TGCGCCAGCAGCCAAGTTAGCGGGAGCTCCTACAATGAGCAGTTCTTC; CDR3: CASSQVSGSSYNEQFF; size: NA; J: TRBJ2-1; V: TRBV4-1; D: TRBD2
DNA: TGTGCCAGCAGCTTAGCTCCGGGATCCCGCTACTACGAGCAGTACTTC; CDR3: CASSLAPGSRYYEQYF; size: NA; J: TRBJ2-7; V: TRBV11-2; D: NA
DNA: TGTGCCAGCAGCCGGTTACTAGAATCCGAGCAGTACTTC; CDR3: CASSRLLESEQYF; size: few; J: TRBJ2-7; V: TRBV5-4; D: NA
DNA: TGTGCCAGCTCACACCTCAACAGGGGGGATACGCAGTATTTT; CDR3: CASSHLNRGDTQYF; size: NA; J: TRBJ2-3; V: TRBV18; D: TRBD1
DNA: TGTGCCAGCAACCTGGCCCCTAGCCTAGGGGGCGAACTTTATGGCTACACCTTC; CDR3: CASNLAPSLGGELYGYTF; size: NA; J: TRBJ1-2; V: TRBV11-2; D: TRBD1
DNA: TGTGCCAGCACACAGACAGGGTCGCTCGGCGTGTTCACCGGGGAGCTGTTTTTT; CDR3: CASTQTGSLGVFTGELFF; size: NA; J: TRBJ2-2; V: TRBV11-1; D: TRBD1
DNA: TGTGCCAGCAGTTACTCGACTAGCGGATCCTACGAGCAGTACTTC; CDR3: CASSYSTSGSYEQYF; size: NA; J: TRBJ2-7; V: TRBV6-5; D: TRBD2
DNA: TGTGCCAGCAGTTATCGGAGGGGGGATGGCTACACCTTC; CDR3: CASSYRRGDGYTF; size: few; J: TRBJ1-2; V: TRBV6-5; D: NA
DNA: TGCAGTGCGCCGGGACAGGGATACAATGAGCAGTTCTTC; CDR3: CSAPGQGYNEQFF; size: NA; J: TRBJ2-1; V: TRBV20-1; D: TRBD1
DNA: TGTGCCAGCAGGCCGACAGTCCACAATCAGCCCCAGCATTTT; CDR3: CASRPTVHNQPQHF; size: NA; J: TRBJ1-5; V: TRBV6-1; D: NA
DNA: TGTGCCAGCAGCGTAGATGGGGCCGGGGAGCTGTTTTTT; CDR3: CASSVDGAGELFF; size: NA; J: TRBJ2-2; V: TRBV9; D: NA
DNA: TGCAGTGCTCGGGACTCTGCCGCTCGCTCCTACAATGAGCAGTTCTTC; CDR3: CSARDSAARSYNEQFF; size: NA; J: TRBJ2-1; V: TRBV20-1; D: NA
DNA: TGTGCCAGCAGTCCAGATCTCGCTAGGGACGAGCAGTACTTC; CDR3: CASSPDLARDEQYF; size: many; J: TRBJ2-7; V: TRBV12-3/TRBV12-4; D: NA
DNA: TGTGCCAGCAGCTTATCCACTTCTGGCACCTACGAGCAGTACTTC; CDR3: CASSLSTSGTYEQYF; size: many; J: TRBJ2-7; V: TRBV7-2; D: NA
DNA: TGTGCCAGTAGTAGGGCGGACAGATTGGGGCGGAATGAGCAGTTCTTC; CDR3: CASSRADRLGRNEQFF; size: NA; J: TRBJ2-1; V: TRBV19; D: NA
DNA: TGTGCCAGCAGTTCCCTGAGCTCCTACGAGCAGTACTTC; CDR3: CASSSLSSYEQYF; size: few; J: TRBJ2-7; V: TRBV12-3/TRBV12-4; D: NA
DNA: TGTGCCAGCAGCTACCGGGACTACCTACTCGAGCAGTACTTC; CDR3: CASSYRDYLLEQYF; size: NA; J: TRBJ2-7; V: TRBV7-9; D: TRBD2
DNA: TGCAGTGCCCAGGAGACGGTTTCTTACGAGCAGTACTTC; CDR3: CSAQETVSYEQYF; size: NA; J: TRBJ2-7; V: TRBV20-1; D: NA
DNA: TGCAGTGCTAGTAAACTTGGAGGTAATCAGCCCCAGCATTTT; CDR3: CSASKLGGNQPQHF; size: few; J: TRBJ1-5; V: TRBV20-1; D: NA
DNA: TGTGCCAGCAGCTCTATCCCGGGACAGGGGGCCGGAACAATGAACACTGAAGCTTTCTTT; CDR3: CASSSIPGQGAGTMNTEAFF; size: NA; J: TRBJ1-1; V: TRBV9; D: TRBD1
DNA: TGTGCCAGCAGTTTAGGGGGTATCGCGAATTCACCCCTCCACTTT; CDR3: CASSLGGIANSPLHF; size: few; J: TRBJ1-6; V: TRBV27; D: NA
DNA: TGTGCCAGCAGTTCTTTTCCCCAGGGGAAGGAGACCCAGTACTTC; CDR3: CASSSFPQGKETQYF; size: NA; J: TRBJ2-5; V: TRBV12-3/TRBV12-4; D: NA
DNA: TGTGCCAGCAGTTTAGTAGGACTAGCGGGAAAAGAGACCCAGTACTTC; CDR3: CASSLVGLAGKETQYF; size: few; J: TRBJ2-5; V: TRBV12-3/TRBV12-4; D: TRBD2
DNA: TGTGCCAGCAGTCCCGCGCGACAGGGGGGCTCTGGAAACACCATATATTTT; CDR3: CASSPARQGGSGNTIYF; size: NA; J: TRBJ1-3; V: TRBV27; D: TRBD1
DNA: TGTGCCAGCAGCCCTAGCGGGCACTACGAGCAGTACTTC; CDR3: CASSPSGHYEQYF; size: NA; J: TRBJ2-7; V: TRBV7-6; D: TRBD2
DNA: TGTGCCAGCAGTTACTCGACCCCAACAGGATCACCCCTCCACTTT; CDR3: CASSYSTPTGSPLHF; size: few; J: TRBJ1-6; V: TRBV6-5; D: NA
DNA: TGTGCCAGCAAGTTTGGAGTCGGCGGGGGTATCGATGAGCAGTTCTTC; CDR3: CASKFGVGGGIDEQFF; size: few; J: TRBJ2-1; V: TRBV14; D: TRBD2
DNA: TGCGCCAGCAGGGTAGTGACTAGCGGGGTCTCCTACAATGAGCAGTTCTTC; CDR3: CASRVVTSGVSYNEQFF; size: NA; J: TRBJ2-1; V: TRBV5-1; D: TRBD2
DNA: TGTGCCAGCAGTTACGATCCGACTAGCGGGAGCACAGATACGCAGTATTTT; CDR3: CASSYDPTSGSTDTQYF; size: few; J: TRBJ2-3; V: TRBV6-5; D: TRBD2